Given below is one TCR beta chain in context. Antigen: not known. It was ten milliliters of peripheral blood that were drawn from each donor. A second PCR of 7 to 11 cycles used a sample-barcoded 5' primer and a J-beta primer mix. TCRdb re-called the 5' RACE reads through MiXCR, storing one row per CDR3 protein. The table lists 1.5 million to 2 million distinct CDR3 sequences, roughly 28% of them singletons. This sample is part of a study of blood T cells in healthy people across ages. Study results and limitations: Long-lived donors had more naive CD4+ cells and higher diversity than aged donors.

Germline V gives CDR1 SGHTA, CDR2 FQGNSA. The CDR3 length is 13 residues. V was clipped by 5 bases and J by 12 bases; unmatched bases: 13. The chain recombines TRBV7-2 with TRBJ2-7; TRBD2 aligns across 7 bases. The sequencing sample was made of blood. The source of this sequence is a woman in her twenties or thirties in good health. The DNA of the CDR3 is TGTGCCAGCAGCCCTTGGGACTACCCGCACTCGTACTTC. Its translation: CASSPWDYPHSYF.